This entry lists 11 T cell receptor beta chains sequenced from one sample in a study of shared clonotypes between healthy human individuals. Sequencing used immunoSEQ multiplex PCR; TCRdb keeps in-frame clones, though not all of them. The sample carries roughly 1,100,000 clones, about 80% recorded once. The specimen sequenced was memory CD4+ T cells sorted from blood. This sample's subset: CD45RA-negative fraction. These receptors all stem from a man between 18 and 35 years old in good health.

The chain joins TRBV7-3 to TRBJ1-2; tentative D call: TRBD1 (6 bases). Trimming took 8 bases from V and 6 from J, leaving 22 bases between them. CDR3 size: 15 residues. Germline loops: CDR1 SGHTA, CDR2 FQGTGA. The CDR3 bases are TGTGCCAGCGGTCAGGCAGGGGCTGGGGTAAATGGCTACACCTTC. As protein: CASGQAGAGVNGYTF. The full variable domain, rest sourced from reference TRBV7-3 and TRBJ1-2, is GAGVSQTPSNKVTEKGKYVELRCDPISGHTALYWYRQSLGQGPEFLIYFQGTGAADDSGLPNDRFFAVRPEGSVSTLKIQRTERGDSAVYLCASGQAGAGVNGYTFGSGTRLTVV.

The chain couples TRBV15 to TRBJ1-2; 9 positions agree with TRBD1. J gave up 10 bases and V 5 bases, and 8 bases lay outside the gene matches. Germline V lookup: CDR1 LNHNV, CDR2 YYDKDF (reference sequence). The CDR3 covers 13 residues. DNA for the CDR3: TGTGCCACCAGCTTCGGGACAGGGAGAGACTACACCTTC. As protein: CATSFGTGRDYTF.

This clone has only a few counts. Other DNA sequences within the sample encode an identical CDR3. The chain has TRBV7-9 and TRBJ1-1; maybe TRBD1 (6 bases). V was shortened by 1 base and J by 5 bases, with 8 bases between the two germline ends. CDR1 and CDR2 from the germline V gene are SEHNR and FQNEAQ (reference sequence). The CDR3 has 13 amino acids. CDR3 protein: CASSLGGHTEAFF. The DNA of the CDR3 is TGTGCCAGCAGCTTAGGGGGGCATACTGAAGCTTTCTTT.

This clone is a singleton in its sample. The chain employs TRBV5-1 and TRBJ1-6, with TRBD1 matching 7 bases. The V and J ends lost 0 bases and 10 bases, in that order; junction bases with no gene match: 4. The germline gives CDR1 SGHRS, CDR2 YFSETQ. This CDR3 has 14 amino acids. As DNA, the CDR3 is TGCGCCAGCAGCTTGGAGACAGGGTACTCACCCCTCCACTTT. Protein product: CASSLETGYSPLHF.

This clone was seen more than once but under ten times. V usage is TRBV7-9 and J usage is TRBJ1-2; TRBD1 matches at 8 bases. The germline V gene has CDR1 SEHNR and CDR2 FQNEAQ (reference sequence). Losses at the gene ends were 3 bases for V and 4 bases for J; bases not matched to a gene: 1. The length of the CDR3 is 13 residues. CDR3: CASSFRGLYGYTF. The CDR3 DNA reads as TGTGCCAGCAGCTTCAGGGGGCTCTATGGCTACACCTTC.

The rearrangement links TRBV7-2 to TRBJ2-3, with a possible D match to TRBD1 (6 bases). The germline V gene has CDR1 SGHTA and CDR2 FQGNSA. The CDR3 has 15 residues. The V and J ends lost 6 bases and 2 bases respectively, with 15 bases between them. For the CDR3, the DNA is TGTGCCAGCAGTGCTTACGGACAGCCCACAGATACGCAGTATTTT. Translation: CASSAYGQPTDTQYF.

The sample holds one count of this clone. The rearrangement uses TRBV10-1 and TRBJ1-1; 11 bases map to TRBD1. With V trimmed by 2 bases and J by 5 bases, 4 bases remained unmatched. Germline V gene lookup returns CDR1 WNHNN and CDR2 SYGVQD (reference sequence). This CDR3 spans 15 amino acids. Written as DNA, the CDR3 is TGCGCCAGCAGTGAGCTCGGACAGGGGGCAACTGAAGCTTTCTTT. It specifies CASSELGQGATEAFF.

The chain combines TRBV19 with TRBJ1-1; no definite D call. The CDR3 runs to 14 residues. Germline assignment: CDR1 LNHDA and CDR2 SQIVND (reference sequence). Between the trimmed V and J ends, which lost 3 bases and 0 bases, there was a span of 8 bases. The CDR3 here is CASSMRALNTEAFF. The DNA of the CDR3 is TGTGCCAGTAGTATGAGGGCATTGAACACTGAAGCTTTCTTT.

The chain joins TRBV18 to TRBJ2-7; TRBD1 or TRBD2 may be the D gene (6 bases each). The germline gives CDR1 KGHSH, CDR2 LQKENI. V dropped 3 bases and J dropped 5 bases, with 11 bases sitting between them. This CDR3 spans 13 amino acids. As DNA, the CDR3 is TGTGCCAGCTCACCGGGGGGCACCCACGAGCAGTACTTC. Its protein is CASSPGGTHEQYF.

The CDR3 DNA reads TGTGCCAGCAGCTTTGGGGTGGGGACTAGCCCCGCCGGGGAGCTGTTTTTT. Protein: CASSFGVGTSPAGELFF. The chain recombines TRBV7-9 with TRBJ2-2; 9 nucleotides match TRBD2. The CDR3 covers 17 residues. Germline CDR1 reads SEHNR; CDR2 reads FQNEAQ (reference sequence). J gave up 6 bases and V 3 bases, and 11 bases lay outside the gene matches.

The chain uses TRBV5-1 and TRBJ1-3; D is uncertain. V dropped 5 bases and J dropped 0 bases, with 6 bases sitting between them. Germline CDR1 SGHRS, CDR2 YFSETQ. The CDR3 length is 13 residues. The CDR3 DNA sequence: TGCGCCAGCAGAACAGCCTCTGGAAACACCATATATTTT. Protein sequence: CASRTASGNTIYF. Together with reference TRBV5-1 and TRBJ1-3, the CDR3 gives the full variable domain: KAGVTQTPRYLIKTRGQQVTLSCSPISGHRSVSWYQQTPGQGLQFLFEYFSETQRNKGNFPGRFSGRQFSNSRSEMNVSTLELGDSALYLCASRTASGNTIYFGEGSWLTVV.